The 8 T cell receptor beta chains below were found in one sample sequenced in a study of T cell responses to AZD1222 COVID-19 vaccine. TCRdb keeps only in-frame clones here, not all; method: immunoSEQ multiplex PCR. The sample has 70,000 to 90,000 clones, approximately 85% seen once. The sequenced sample was peripheral blood, obtained 28 days after the second AZD1222 dose. These receptors came from an adult who received the AZD1222 COVID-19 vaccine.

The chain joins TRBV28 to TRBJ2-1; 8 bases fit TRBD1. Germline V gene data show CDR1 as MDHEN and CDR2 as SYDVKM. CDR3 length: 14 residues. J gave up 7 bases and V 5 bases, and 7 bases lay outside the gene matches. The CDR3 loop reads CASSLRTGTNEQFF. The CDR3 coding sequence is TGTGCCAGCAGTCTCCGGACAGGGACGAATGAGCAGTTCTTC.

This clone has only one observation. This chain joins TRBV19 and TRBJ2-2, with a tentative D call TRBD1 (6 bases). Germline assignment: CDR1 LNHDA and CDR2 SQIVND (reference sequence). V shed 6 bases and J shed 6 bases, with 17 bases lying between them. The CDR3 consists of 15 residues. The CDR3 nucleotides are TGTGCCAGTAGATGGGTCACAGGGATCCCCGGGGAGCTGTTTTTT. Its translation is CASRWVTGIPGELFF.

The chain has TRBV4-3 and TRBJ1-1, with D unresolved. Germline V gene data show CDR1 as LGHNA and CDR2 as YSLEER. The CDR3 has 14 residues. Trimming left V 3 bases short and J 1 base short, with 9 bases between. The CDR3 DNA sequence: TGCGCCAGCAGCCAGGAGACTCCGAACACTGAAGCTTTCTTT. It encodes CASSQETPNTEAFF.

The rearrangement joins TRBV5-1 to TRBJ2-3; 14 bases fit TRBD2. With 5 bases clipped from V and 6 bases from J, the junction kept 8 bases outside the gene matches. CDR3 length: 16 amino acids. Germline CDR1 and CDR2: SGHRS and YFSETQ. CDR3 in amino acids: CASRLLTSGGVDTQYF. The DNA for the CDR3 is TGCGCCAGCAGACTTTTGACTAGCGGGGGGGTGGATACGCAGTATTTT.

The rearrangement uses TRBV27 and TRBJ1-4, with no clear D. CDR1 and CDR2 (germline): MNHEY, SMNVEV (reference sequence). The CDR3 length is 15 residues. Deletions cut 6 bases from V and 0 bases from J, with 11 bases between. CDR3 nucleotides: TGTGCCAGCAGACCCCTCGAGCCAACTAATGAAAAACTGTTTTTT. It is translated as CASRPLEPTNEKLFF.

This chain uses TRBV19 with TRBJ2-5; 12 bases match TRBD2. Germline CDR1 is LNHDA and CDR2 is SQIVND (reference sequence). The CDR3 is 15 amino acids. Trimming cost V 5 bases and J 5 bases; bases outside gene matches: 6. This CDR3 is CASSPRLAGDETQYF. CDR3 DNA sequence: TGTGCCAGTAGTCCAAGACTAGCGGGAGACGAGACCCAGTACTTC. The full variable domain, in which reference TRBV19 and TRBJ2-5 provide the parts outside the CDR3, is DGGITQSPKYLFRKEGQNVTLSCEQNLNHDAMYWYRQDPGQGLRLIYYSQIVNDFQKGDIAEGYSVSREKKESFPLTVTSAQKNPTAFYLCASSPRLAGDETQYFGPGTRLLVL.

J is TRBJ2-3 and V is TRBV7-9; 7 positions match TRBD2. V lost 6 bases to trimming and J lost 6 bases; unmatched junction nucleotides: 0. Germline-derived CDR1 and CDR2 are SEHNR and FQNEAQ (reference sequence). The CDR3 covers 11 residues. In DNA, the CDR3 is TGTGCCAGCAGGCGGGAGGATACGCAGTATTTT. This sequence encodes CASRREDTQYF. Full variable domain (remainder filled in from reference TRBV7-9 and TRBJ2-3): DTGVSQNPRHKITKRGQNVTFRCDPISEHNRLYWYRQTLGQGPEFLTYFQNEAQLEKSRLLSDRFSAERPKGSFSTLEIQRTEQGDSAMYLCASRREDTQYFGPGTRLTVL.

This clone was recorded only once. The chain recombines TRBV27 with TRBJ2-3, with a weak D call TRBD1 (5 bases). CDR1 is MNHEY and CDR2 is SMNVEV in the germline V gene (reference sequence). Between the trimmed V and J ends, which lost 3 bases and 1 base, there was a span of 14 bases. The CDR3 totals 16 residues. The CDR3 protein is CASSFRQGLGTDTQYF. DNA for the CDR3: TGTGCCAGCAGTTTCAGGCAGGGCTTAGGCACAGATACGCAGTATTTT.